The clone carrying this T cell receptor beta chain was observed a handful of times. The germline CDR1 and CDR2 sequences are SNHLY and FYNNEI. This CDR3 has 13 residues. With V trimmed by 10 bases and J by 7 bases, 9 bases remained unmatched. The sample originates from a study of T-cell reconstitution after alpha-beta-depleted transplantation in children. Library preparation (for TCRbeta) was performed with unique molecular identifiers. TCRdb itself ran the PCR reads through MiXCR, one entry per CDR3 protein. The table records 350,000 to 400,000 distinct CDR3 sequences, roughly 22% of them present only once.

J is TRBJ2-1 and V is TRBV2; 8 bases map to TRBD2. The sequence derives from a human donor who donated a stem cell graft to a child with acute myeloid leukemia. The sample in question was PBMCs from the stem cell graft donor, obtained from the stem cell graft. The CDR3 loop reads CAIEEREMNEQFF. CDR3 nucleotides: TGTGCCATCGAGGAGCGGGAGATGAATGAGCAGTTCTTC.